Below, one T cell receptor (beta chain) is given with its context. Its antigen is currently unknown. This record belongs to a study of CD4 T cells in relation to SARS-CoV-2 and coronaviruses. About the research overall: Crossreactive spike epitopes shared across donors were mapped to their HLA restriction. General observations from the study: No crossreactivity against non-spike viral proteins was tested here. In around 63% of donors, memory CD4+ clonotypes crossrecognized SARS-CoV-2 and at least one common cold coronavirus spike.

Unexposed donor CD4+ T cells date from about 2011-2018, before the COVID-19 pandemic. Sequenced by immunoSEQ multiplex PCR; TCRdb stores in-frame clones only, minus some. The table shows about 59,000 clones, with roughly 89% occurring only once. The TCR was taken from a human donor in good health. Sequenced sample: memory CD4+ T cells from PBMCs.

The CDR3 DNA reads as TGTGCCAGCAGCTTGGGGGACCTAACCTACGAGCAGTACTTC. Protein sequence: CASSLGDLTYEQYF. The chain joins TRBV11-2 to TRBJ2-7; D is perhaps TRBD1 or TRBD2 (5 bases each). Germline lookup yields CDR1 SGHAT and CDR2 FQNNGV. CDR3 size: 14 residues. The V end lost 3 bases, the J end lost 2 bases, and 11 bases lay between the germline ends.